This T cell receptor (beta chain) is from a study of memory CD4+ T cells and cytomegalovirus serostatus. About the research overall: Of the healthy Belgian adults, nine or ten were CMV seropositive and 24 seronegative.

Single viable CD3+CD4+CD8-CD45RO+ cells were sorted as the memory CD4+ T cells. Serum IgG to CMV pp150, pp28, p38 and p52 defined serostatus. Produced via immunoSEQ multiplex PCR; TCRdb's table is partial and in-frame only. The table shows under 85,000 clones, with just under 80% occurring only once. The TCR was taken from an adult in good health and CMV-seropositive. Input material: memory CD4+ T cells from blood.

CDR3 coding DNA: TGTGCCAGTAGGCCCCAGGGGGCCAGTGAGCAGTTCTTC. It translates to CASRPQGASEQFF. The chain combines TRBV19 with TRBJ2-1; 8 bases fit TRBD1. V trimming: 6 bases; J trimming: 9 bases; junction bases outside the gene matches: 7. CDR3 length: 13 residues. CDR1 LNHDA and CDR2 SQIVND come from the germline V gene (reference sequence).